These 22 T cell receptor beta chains came from one sample sequenced in a study of T cell changes during pregnancy in multiple sclerosis. TCRdb's copy holds only in-frame clones and misses some; the assay was immunoSEQ multiplex PCR. The sample has more than 35,000 clones, just over 90% seen once. The source was CD4+ T cells from peripheral blood mononuclear cells, collected in the third trimester of pregnancy. The receptors shown here come from a female donor in good health, enrolled as a control in a pregnancy study.

Here the CDR3 DNA reads TGTGCCAGCAGCCAAAGACAGGGATCTGGGGCCAACGTCCTGACTTTC. Its protein product is CASSQRQGSGANVLTF. This chain links TRBV7-2 with TRBJ2-6; 7 nucleotides match TRBD1. The junction had 5 bases not matched to a gene; V was cut back by 5 bases and J by 1 base. Germline lookup yields CDR1 SGHTA and CDR2 FQGNSA. This CDR3 comprises 16 residues.

The chain carries TRBV7-8 and TRBJ2-2, with a weak D call TRBD1 (6 bases). Germline V CDR1 and CDR2: SGHVS, FQNEAQ. The V and J ends lost 5 bases and 5 bases respectively, with 18 bases between them. The CDR3 contains 16 residues. The CDR3 sequence is CASSHEPGHQTGELFF. The CDR3 DNA is TGTGCCAGCAGCCACGAACCGGGACATCAAACCGGGGAGCTGTTTTTT.

The V gene is TRBV30, the J gene TRBJ1-2, with D perhaps matching TRBD1 (5 bases). From germline, CDR1 is GTSNPN and CDR2 SVGIG (reference sequence). The V end lost 3 bases, the J end lost 8 bases, and 16 bases lay between the germline ends. This CDR3 is built from 13 residues. Written as DNA, the CDR3 is TGTGCCTGGAGCCTGAAGACTGGGGCGGGCTACACCTTC. As protein: CAWSLKTGAGYTF.

This chain uses TRBV10-3 with TRBJ1-1; 8 nucleotides line up with TRBD1. From germline, CDR1 is ENHRY and CDR2 SYGVKD. There are 14 residues in the CDR3. Trimming cost V 3 bases and J 8 bases; bases outside gene matches: 8. The CDR3 region is CAISDPTGGEEAFF. CDR3 DNA: TGTGCCATCAGTGACCCAACAGGGGGAGAGGAAGCTTTCTTT.

The chain uses TRBV28 and TRBJ1-5, with TRBD1 identical over 8 bases. V gave up 2 bases and J gave up 7 bases; unmatched junction bases: 4. Germline CDR1 MDHEN, CDR2 SYDVKM. This CDR3 has 14 amino acids. CDR3 nucleotide sequence: TGTGCCAGCAGTTTACAGGGGGCGACGCAGCCCCAGCATTTT. It translates to CASSLQGATQPQHF. Filled out from reference TRBV28 and TRBJ1-5, the complete variable domain reads DVKVTQSSRYLVKRTGEKVFLECVQDMDHENMFWYRQDPGLGLRLIYFSYDVKMKEKGDIPEGYSVSREKKERFSLILESASTNQTSMYLCASSLQGATQPQHFGDGTRLSIL.

The genes are TRBV4-1 and TRBJ2-4; 12 nucleotides align to TRBD1. CDR1 is MGHRA, CDR2 YSYEKL, per germline. This CDR3 has 15 amino acids. The junction had 2 bases not matched to a gene; V was cut back by 1 base and J by 7 bases. The CDR3 spells CASSQVGTGGNIQYF. The CDR3 nucleotides are TGCGCCAGCAGCCAAGTGGGGACAGGGGGCAACATTCAGTACTTC.

The chain employs TRBV6-6 and TRBJ2-3; the D is unclear. V was trimmed by 6 bases and J by 2 bases, leaving 6 bases between them. The CDR3 length is 12 residues. CDR1 is MNHNY, CDR2 SVGAGI, per germline (reference sequence). CDR3 loop: CASRLPTDTQYF. In DNA, the CDR3 is TGTGCCAGCAGACTCCCCACAGATACGCAGTATTTT.

The V and J genes are TRBV29-1 and TRBJ1-2; D gene ambiguous. The CDR3 is 12 residues long. Looked up from germline, CDR1 is SQVTM and CDR2 is ANQGSEA. V was trimmed by 3 bases and J by 6 bases, leaving 11 bases between them. The CDR3 sequence is CSVESTQHGYTF. The CDR3, as DNA: TGCAGCGTTGAGTCCACACAACATGGCTACACCTTC.

This chain links TRBV2 with TRBJ2-7; TRBD2 is a possible D gene (5 bases). CDR3 length: 15 residues. V shed 6 bases and J shed 0 bases, with 15 bases lying between them. Germline CDR1 SNHLY, CDR2 FYNNEI. The CDR3, as DNA: TGTGCCAGCAGGGACTGGGGAGCGAGCTCCTACGAGCAGTACTTC. It codes for CASRDWGASSYEQYF.

The rearrangement joins TRBV7-9 to TRBJ2-7; 7 nucleotides line up with TRBD1. Germline CDR1 SEHNR, CDR2 FQNEAQ (reference sequence). The CDR3 is 15 amino acids. V trimming: 1 base; J trimming: 7 bases; junction bases outside the gene matches: 10. Here the CDR3 DNA reads TGTGCCAGCAGCTTAGGGGGCAGGGGGTCGGGGGAGCAGTACTTC. Encoded protein: CASSLGGRGSGEQYF.

This clone was seen only once. The V and J genes are TRBV5-1 and TRBJ2-1; no clear D gene. CDR1 is SGHRS and CDR2 is YFSETQ in the germline V gene. The CDR3 has 15 residues. V dropped 6 bases and J dropped 0 bases, with 13 bases sitting between them. The DNA for the CDR3 is TGCGCCAGCACGTTAGCTGTTAGCTCCTACAATGAGCAGTTCTTC. It specifies CASTLAVSSYNEQFF.

V usage is TRBV18 and J usage is TRBJ2-3, with 7 positions matching TRBD2. The germline CDR1 and CDR2 sequences are KGHSH and LQKENI. This CDR3 comprises 16 residues. The V segment lost 3 bases and the J segment 2 bases; nucleotides outside the gene matches: 8. The CDR3 here is CASSPTGTTHTDTQYF. CDR3 in DNA: TGTGCCAGCTCACCGACCGGGACTACCCACACAGATACGCAGTATTTT.

The chain uses TRBV5-4 and TRBJ2-1; tentatively, D is TRBD2 (7 bases). The germline CDR1 and CDR2 sequences are SGHNT and YYREEE (reference sequence). V dropped 1 base and J dropped 5 bases, with 16 bases sitting between them. The CDR3 loop spans 16 amino acids. The CDR3 spells CASSLTAGAGHNEQFF. The CDR3 DNA reads TGTGCCAGCAGCTTGACTGCGGGGGCGGGTCACAATGAGCAGTTCTTC.

The chain uses TRBV29-1 and TRBJ1-1; possibly TRBD1 for D (6 bases). CDR1 is SQVTM and CDR2 is ANQGSEA in the germline V gene. The ends were cut back, 7 bases at V and 8 bases at J, with 14 bases in the middle. This CDR3 has 11 amino acids. CDR3: CSGGTGTEAFF. The CDR3 DNA sequence: TGCAGCGGCGGTACCGGGACAGAAGCTTTCTTT.

The chain is built from TRBV12-5 and TRBJ2-1; weak D call: TRBD2 (5 bases). CDR1 is LGHNT, CDR2 FRNRAP, per germline. V was clipped by 0 bases and J by 0 bases, with 15 bases between them. The CDR3 sequence is 18 residues long. The CDR3 DNA reads TGTGCTAGTGGTTTGGTACGAGGTACGGGGAGCTCCTACAATGAGCAGTTCTTC. Its protein product is CASGLVRGTGSSYNEQFF.

This chain connects TRBV9 to TRBJ1-4; 9 nucleotides align to TRBD1. The CDR3 is made up of 14 amino acids. Losses at the gene ends were 2 bases for V and 5 bases for J; bases not matched to a gene: 1. In germline, CDR1 is SGDLS, CDR2 YYNGEE. CDR3 DNA: TGTGCCAGCAGCGTGGGACAGGGAAATGAAAAACTGTTTTTT. Translated: CASSVGQGNEKLFF.

The J gene is TRBJ1-6, the V gene TRBV7-9; no clear D gene. The CDR3 runs 15 residues. Per the germline V gene, CDR1 is SEHNR and CDR2 is FQNEAQ (reference sequence). V was trimmed by 5 bases and J by 5 bases, leaving 13 bases between them. CDR3 sequence: CASSATLPDNSPLHF. Here the CDR3 DNA reads TGTGCCAGCAGCGCTACCCTCCCTGATAATTCACCCCTCCACTTT.

This chain uses TRBV2 with TRBJ2-1, with 9 bases aligning to TRBD2. J lost 2 bases, V lost 7 bases, and 9 bases had no gene match. In germline, CDR1 is SNHLY, CDR2 FYNNEI. This CDR3 is 16 amino acids long. CDR3: CASTPGRLAAYNEQFF. The CDR3 region has the DNA TGTGCCAGCACCCCAGGTAGACTAGCGGCCTACAATGAGCAGTTCTTC.

J is TRBJ2-3 and V is TRBV7-9; D is undetermined. There are 13 residues in the CDR3. With 6 bases removed from V and 1 base from J, the gap between germline ends came to 8 bases. The germline V gene encodes CDR1 SEHNR and CDR2 FQNEAQ (reference sequence). The CDR3: CASRSGGTDTQYF. In nucleotides, the CDR3 is TGTGCCAGCAGGTCCGGAGGCACAGATACGCAGTATTTT.

The V call is TRBV2, the J call TRBJ1-1; no firm D call. This CDR3 has 13 residues. Germline lookup yields CDR1 SNHLY and CDR2 FYNNEI. The germline V and J ends were trimmed by 7 bases and 0 bases, with 9 bases remaining between them. CDR3 region: CASTTQVNTEAFF. CDR3 bases: TGTGCCAGCACCACGCAGGTGAACACTGAAGCTTTCTTT.

The chain joins TRBV5-1 to TRBJ1-1; unclear D gene. The CDR3 contains 14 residues. Germline CDR1 is SGHRS and CDR2 is YFSETQ. The V end lost 0 bases, the J end lost 4 bases, and 10 bases lay between the germline ends. The CDR3 sequence is CASSLGGPITEAFF. For the CDR3, the DNA is TGCGCCAGCAGCTTGGGCGGGCCTATCACTGAAGCTTTCTTT.

By sample share, this clone is medium-sized. The V gene is TRBV30, the J gene TRBJ1-1; a weak D match, TRBD1 (5 bases). The CDR3 is 14 amino acids. Per germline, CDR1 GTSNPN and CDR2 SVGIG (reference sequence). Trimming removed 0 bases at V and 1 base at J, with 9 bases between. CDR3 DNA: TGTGCCTGGAGTGTACAGGCCCGGAACACTGAAGCTTTCTTT. This translates into CAWSVQARNTEAFF.